A single sample is the source of the 9 T cell receptor beta chains below, sequenced in a study of beta chain features in type 1 diabetes. The study reverse transcribed the entire isolated RNA, so it sequenced expressed TCRB transcripts. Some clones are missing from TCRdb's copy, which holds only in-frame ones; the method was immunoSEQ multiplex PCR. The table lists 970,000 or so clones, around a sixth of them singletons. Sequenced input: naive CD4+ T cells from blood. These receptors were collected from a woman younger than 35 in good health.

The chain recombines TRBV7-8 with TRBJ1-4, with TRBD1 as a possible D gene (6 bases). Trimming removed 10 bases from V and 5 bases from J, with 14 bases in between. The CDR3 length is 13 residues. The germline CDR1 and CDR2 sequences are SGHVS and FQNEAQ. CDR3 protein: CATNRVINEKLFF. CDR3 DNA: TGTGCCACGAACAGGGTGATCAATGAAAAACTGTTTTTT.

The V call is TRBV5-6, the J call TRBJ1-5; no definite D call. From germline, CDR1 is SGHDT and CDR2 YYEEEE. The CDR3 loop spans 12 amino acids. Trimming removed 4 bases from V and 4 bases from J, with 6 bases in between. CDR3 DNA sequence: TGTGCCAGCAGCACCTTAAATCAGCCCCAGCATTTT. Translation gives CASSTLNQPQHF.

Here the CDR3 reads CASSLPWAVLSGNTIYF. The CDR3 region has the DNA TGTGCCAGCAGCTTGCCCTGGGCGGTTTTGAGCGGAAACACCATATATTTT. This chain links TRBV7-2 with TRBJ1-3; D gene unclear. CDR1 SGHTA and CDR2 FQGNSA come from the germline V gene. V was pared by 3 bases and J by 4 bases, with 19 bases between. The CDR3 is 17 residues long.

This clone was seen a few times. This chain connects TRBV4-2 to TRBJ1-4; possibly TRBD1 for D (6 bases). V lost 0 bases to trimming and J lost 0 bases, with 8 bases between them. This CDR3 comprises 16 residues. Germline lookup yields CDR1 LGHNA and CDR2 YNFKEQ. CDR3 amino acids: CASSQEGGATNEKLFF. CDR3 DNA sequence: TGTGCCAGCAGCCAAGAAGGGGGAGCAACTAATGAAAAACTGTTTTTT.

J is TRBJ2-1 and V is TRBV2; D could derive from TRBD1 or TRBD2 (5 bases each). Trimming left V 3 bases short and J 7 bases short, with 13 bases between. CDR1 and CDR2 from the germline V gene are SNHLY and FYNNEI. CDR3 length: 14 amino acids. The CDR3 here is CASSDWLAGNEQFF. CDR3 DNA: TGTGCCAGCAGTGATTGGCTAGCAGGGAATGAGCAGTTCTTC.

This clone appeared a few times. The CDR3 sequence: CASSYSIGRQETQYF. The CDR3 coding sequence is TGTGCCAGCAGTTATTCGATAGGGCGCCAAGAGACCCAGTACTTC. This chain connects TRBV6-6 to TRBJ2-5; D is uncertain. The germline V and J ends were trimmed by 3 bases and 1 base, with 12 bases remaining between them. The CDR3 spans 15 residues. CDR1 is MNHNY and CDR2 is SVGAGI in the germline V gene (reference sequence).

The chain links TRBV21-1 to TRBJ2-7; the DNA was not used to check the table's D call, TRBD1. TRBV21-1 has pseudogene status. CDR3 length equals 14 residues. CDR3 in DNA: TGTGCCAGCACCTCCGGACAGGGCTGCGACGAGCAGTACTTC. It specifies CASTSGQGCDEQYF.

The chain uses TRBV7-3 and TRBJ2-6, with D hard to call. Germline CDR1 reads SGHTA; CDR2 reads FQGTGA. V was clipped by 3 bases and J by 2 bases, with 8 bases between them. The CDR3 totals 15 residues. Here the CDR3 reads CASSFGQAGANVLTF. The CDR3, as DNA: TGTGCCAGCAGCTTTGGTCAGGCTGGGGCCAACGTCCTGACTTTC.

The rearrangement links TRBV18 to TRBJ2-5; 13 bases line up with TRBD2. The CDR3 contains 15 residues. Germline V gene lookup returns CDR1 KGHSH and CDR2 LQKENI. After removal of 3 bases from V and 5 bases from J, the junction contained 3 bases not matched to a gene. CDR3 protein: CASSPQTSGRETQYF. The CDR3 coding sequence is TGTGCCAGCTCACCGCAGACTAGCGGGAGGGAGACCCAGTACTTC.